The clone carrying this T cell receptor beta chain appeared a few times. Its antigen is undetermined. This entry comes from a study of Graves' ophthalmopathy and Graves' hyperthyroidism. V was shortened by 4 bases and J by 7 bases, with 17 bases between the two germline ends. The CDR3 spans 14 residues. Germline values: CDR1 SGHRS, CDR2 YFSETQ. Only newly diagnosed hyperthyroidism patients aged 18 to 65, with under 2 months' duration, were enrolled. Sampling approximately 10 ml of fresh peripheral blood provided the PBMCs. The study, taken as a whole, reports: Using a 13-signature model, the authors split ophthalmopathy from stable hyperthyroidism, with roughly 90% sensitivity and around 84% specificity.

Amplification of TCR beta CDR3 regions used RNA transcripts. An initial RT-PCR round employing HTBI primers preceded a second-round multiplex PCR. TCRdb itself ran the multiplex PCR reads through MiXCR, one entry per CDR3 protein. The data show 300,000 to 400,000 distinct CDR3 sequences, 17% seen once. Sequencing used peripheral blood. The genes are TRBV5-1 and TRBJ2-5; either TRBD1 or TRBD2 may fit D (5 bases each). This TCR came from an adult woman with stable Graves' hyperthyroidism. CDR3 sequence reads: CASSAAGTGATQYF. In DNA form, the CDR3 reads TGCGCCAGCAGCGCAGCCGGGACCGGGGCGACCCAGTACTTC.